This entry concerns a single T cell receptor (beta chain). The target antigen is unknown. This sample was taken from a study of shared clonotypes between healthy human individuals. Study outcomes and limitations: Rarefaction gave evidence that sorted-subset sequencing remained incomplete despite large depth. It was observed that approximately 5% of naive CD4 clonotypes were shared across four donors.

V was clipped by 2 bases and J by 7 bases; unmatched bases: 2. The CDR3 runs to 14 residues. Looked up from germline, CDR1 is KGHSH and CDR2 is LQKENI. TCRdb's table, derived via immunoSEQ multiplex PCR, lists solely in-frame clones and lacks some. The profile covers about 510,000 clones, with 95% to 97% appearing a single time and about 0.054% taken by the ten largest. Sequences were obtained from naive CD4+ T cells sorted from blood. The subset: CD45RA+ positively selected. The source is a woman aged 25 to 39 in good health. The J gene is TRBJ1-4, the V gene TRBV18, with TRBD1 matching over 9 bases. CDR3 sequence reads: CASSPSTGGEKLFF. The CDR3 DNA is TGTGCCAGCTCACCATCGACAGGGGGTGAAAAACTGTTTTTT. The variable domain in full, with the rest retrieved from reference TRBV18 and TRBJ1-4, is NAGVMQNPRHLVRRRGQEARLRCSPMKGHSHVYWYRQLPEEGLKFMVYLQKENIIDESGMPKERFSAEFPKEGPSILRIQQVVRGDSAAYFCASSPSTGGEKLFFGSGTQLSVL.